The next 16 T cell receptor beta chains were all read from a single sample in a study of regulatory T cells in long-lasting Graves disease. Time point of the sample: persistent/refractory GD, antithyroid drugs over 5 years with positive TRAb. Generation of the TCR library employed RNA extracted from PBMCs. In building TCR beta libraries, iRepertoire HTBI primers were used together with Arm-PCR of CDR3 regions. TCRdb re-derived calls from the multiplex PCR reads in MiXCR, one entry per CDR3 protein. The sample has approximately 440,000 distinct CDR3 sequences, roughly a quarter seen once. The sample was peripheral blood mononuclear cells (PBMCs), taken when the disease was refractory, from a patient treated with antithyroid drugs. Receptors originate from a female donor with Graves disease.

The sample holds a few counts of this clonotype. The chain has TRBV20-1 and TRBJ1-6; the D is unclear. This CDR3 is 14 amino acids long. Trimming took off 4 bases at V and 6 bases at J, with 13 bases between the two ends. CDR1 DFQATT and CDR2 SNEGSKA come from the germline V gene (reference sequence). Here the CDR3 reads CSATPLSFNSPLHF. The CDR3 bases are TGCAGTGCTACCCCACTATCTTTTAATTCACCCCTCCACTTT.

The chain couples TRBV29-1 to TRBJ2-7; tentatively, D is TRBD1 (6 bases). CDR3 length: 15 residues. Per the germline V gene, CDR1 is SQVTM and CDR2 is ANQGSEA. V was shortened by 2 bases and J by 3 bases, with 17 bases between the two germline ends. The CDR3 DNA reads TGCAGCGTTGAATTGGCAGGGGAGTTAATCTACGAGCAGTACTTC. Amino acid sequence: CSVELAGELIYEQYF.

This clonotype showed up just a few times. The chain couples TRBV5-1 to TRBJ2-7; D possibly uses TRBD1 or TRBD2 (5 bases each). V lost 4 bases, J lost 3 bases, and 17 bases lay in between. The CDR3 consists of 15 residues. Per the germline V gene, CDR1 is SGHRS and CDR2 is YFSETQ. In DNA, the CDR3 is TGCGCCAGCAGCGGGGCGGGCCAAGCACTCTACGAGCAGTACTTC. Translation gives CASSGAGQALYEQYF.

There are many counts of this clonotype. J is TRBJ1-2 and V is TRBV6-4, with 10 positions matching TRBD1. V was pared by 0 bases and J by 4 bases, with 5 bases of the junction left unmatched. The length of the CDR3 is 16 residues. CDR1 MRHNA and CDR2 SNTAGT come from the germline V gene. CDR3 nucleotides: TGTGCCAGCAGTGACTCGAAGGACAGGGGGTTCTATGGCTACACCTTC. Its protein is CASSDSKDRGFYGYTF.

This clonotype was seen more than once but under ten times. This chain links TRBV5-1 with TRBJ2-7, with TRBD2 identical over 10 bases. The CDR3 has 14 residues. Per germline, CDR1 SGHRS and CDR2 YFSETQ. V lost 7 bases to trimming and J lost 5 bases; unmatched junction nucleotides: 9. The CDR3 protein is CASGFRTSGDEQYF. In DNA form, the CDR3 reads TGCGCCAGCGGATTCCGGACTAGCGGAGACGAGCAGTACTTC. Filled out from reference TRBV5-1 and TRBJ2-7, the complete variable domain reads KAGVTQTPRYLIKTRGQQVTLSCSPISGHRSVSWYQQTPGQGLQFLFEYFSETQRNKGNFPGRFSGRQFSNSRSEMNVSTLELGDSALYLCASGFRTSGDEQYFGPGTRLTVT.

This clonotype was detected only a few times. This sequence joins TRBV29-1 and TRBJ2-1; a weak D match, TRBD2 (6 bases). V shed 7 bases and J shed 6 bases, with 13 bases lying between them. The CDR3 consists of 12 residues. Germline V gene lookup returns CDR1 SQVTM and CDR2 ANQGSEA. The CDR3 bases are TGCAGCGCCGCCGGGACTCTCAATGAGCAGTTCTTC. Translation: CSAAGTLNEQFF.

This clonotype came up a few times. The chain has TRBV20-1 and TRBJ1-1, with a possible D match to TRBD1 (5 bases). This CDR3 is 13 amino acids long. V lost 3 bases, J lost 2 bases, and 10 bases lay in between. Germline CDR1 is DFQATT and CDR2 is SNEGSKA (reference sequence). Here the CDR3 reads CSASSTANTEAFF. CDR3 DNA sequence: TGCAGTGCTAGCTCGACAGCTAACACTGAAGCTTTCTTT.

The J gene is TRBJ1-1, the V gene TRBV6-5, with no clear D. The CDR3 loop spans 13 amino acids. CDR1 is MNHEY and CDR2 is SVGAGI in the germline V gene. V was shortened by 2 bases and J by 1 base, with 5 bases between the two germline ends. Here the CDR3 reads CASSYLGNTEAFF. The DNA for the CDR3 is TGTGCCAGCAGTTACCTTGGGAACACTGAAGCTTTCTTT.

The table lists this clonotype with many counts. This chain uses TRBV11-2 with TRBJ1-2; no reliable D call. CDR1 and CDR2 (germline): SGHAT, FQNNGV. The CDR3 is 14 residues long. V gave up 6 bases and J gave up 2 bases, with 13 bases separating them. The CDR3 here is CASRQTSTNYGYTF. The CDR3, as DNA: TGTGCCAGCAGACAGACCTCTACGAACTATGGCTACACCTTC.

The chain joins TRBV10-3 to TRBJ1-3, with D unresolved. The CDR3 has 13 residues. Germline-derived CDR1 and CDR2 are ENHRY and SYGVKD. Trimming removed 7 bases at V and 0 bases at J, with 7 bases between. The CDR3 protein is CAIKKISGNTIYF. In DNA, the CDR3 is TGTGCCATCAAGAAGATCTCTGGAAACACCATATATTTT.

The chain employs TRBV20-1 and TRBJ2-2; 11 nucleotides align to TRBD2. Germline V gene data show CDR1 as DFQATT and CDR2 as SNEGSKA (reference sequence). The CDR3 is 16 amino acids. The V gene end was trimmed by 3 bases and the J gene end by 5 bases; junction bases not matched to a gene: 8. In DNA form, the CDR3 reads TGCAGTGCTAGTGAACTAGCGGGAGTGCGGACCGGGGAGCTGTTTTTT. Amino acid sequence: CSASELAGVRTGELFF.

This clonotype occurred many times. The CDR3 DNA reads TGTGCCAGCAGCTCCGACAGGGCTGGGGCCAACGTCCTGACTTTC. It translates to CASSSDRAGANVLTF. The chain couples TRBV6-2 or TRBV6-3 to TRBJ2-6; TRBD1 aligns across 7 bases. The CDR3 is 15 amino acids. The ends lost 6 bases at V and 2 bases at J; junction bases unmatched: 4. Germline V lookup: CDR1 MNHEY, CDR2 SVGEGT.

V and J are TRBV12-3 or TRBV12-4 and TRBJ1-6; 7 nucleotides align to TRBD1. The CDR3 totals 15 residues. V dropped 6 bases and J dropped 10; count of bases not matched to a gene: 12. The CDR3 reads CASRHSATGYSPLHF. The CDR3 DNA reads as TGTGCCAGCAGACATTCCGCGACAGGGTACTCACCCCTCCACTTT.

In its sample, this clonotype was seen many times. This rearrangement joins TRBV2 to TRBJ1-1; TRBD1 matches 9 bases. The germline gives CDR1 SNHLY, CDR2 FYNNEI. This CDR3 has 14 amino acids. J lost 3 bases, V lost 5 bases, and 4 bases had no gene match. The CDR3 DNA is TGTGCCAGCAGTCCCGGGACAGGGTACACTGAAGCTTTCTTT. Translated: CASSPGTGYTEAFF.

The chain recombines TRBV14 with TRBJ1-2; possibly TRBD1 for D (5 bases). CDR1 is SGHDN, CDR2 FVKESK, per germline. The CDR3 spans 13 residues. V was clipped by 4 bases and J by 4 bases, with 10 bases between them. The CDR3 is CASSPDTFYGYTF. As DNA, the CDR3 is TGTGCCAGCAGCCCGGACACGTTCTATGGCTACACCTTC.

This clonotype was found once. The chain couples TRBV20-1 to TRBJ2-3; 8 nucleotides agree with TRBD2. The CDR3 is 13 amino acids. Germline-derived CDR1 and CDR2 are DFQATT and SNEGSKA (reference sequence). CDR3 DNA sequence: TGCAATGCGCAAGCGGGAGTAGGGGATACGCAGTATTTT. Translated: CNAQAGVGDTQYF.